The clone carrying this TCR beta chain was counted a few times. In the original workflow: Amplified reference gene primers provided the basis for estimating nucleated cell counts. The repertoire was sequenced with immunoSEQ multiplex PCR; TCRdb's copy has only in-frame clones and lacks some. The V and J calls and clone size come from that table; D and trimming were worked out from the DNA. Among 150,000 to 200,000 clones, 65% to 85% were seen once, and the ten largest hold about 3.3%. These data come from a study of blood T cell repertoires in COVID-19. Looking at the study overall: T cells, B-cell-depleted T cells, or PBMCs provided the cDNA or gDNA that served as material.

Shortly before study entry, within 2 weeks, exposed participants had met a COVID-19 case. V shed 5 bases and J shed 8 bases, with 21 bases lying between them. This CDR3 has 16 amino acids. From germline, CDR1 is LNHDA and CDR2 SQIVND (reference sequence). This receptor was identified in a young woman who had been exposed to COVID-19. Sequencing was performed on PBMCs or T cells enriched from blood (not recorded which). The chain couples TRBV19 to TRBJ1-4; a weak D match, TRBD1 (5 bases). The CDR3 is CASSSATGGADEKLFF. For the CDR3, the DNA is TGTGCCAGTAGTTCCGCAACGGGGGGAGCGGACGAAAAACTGTTTTTT.